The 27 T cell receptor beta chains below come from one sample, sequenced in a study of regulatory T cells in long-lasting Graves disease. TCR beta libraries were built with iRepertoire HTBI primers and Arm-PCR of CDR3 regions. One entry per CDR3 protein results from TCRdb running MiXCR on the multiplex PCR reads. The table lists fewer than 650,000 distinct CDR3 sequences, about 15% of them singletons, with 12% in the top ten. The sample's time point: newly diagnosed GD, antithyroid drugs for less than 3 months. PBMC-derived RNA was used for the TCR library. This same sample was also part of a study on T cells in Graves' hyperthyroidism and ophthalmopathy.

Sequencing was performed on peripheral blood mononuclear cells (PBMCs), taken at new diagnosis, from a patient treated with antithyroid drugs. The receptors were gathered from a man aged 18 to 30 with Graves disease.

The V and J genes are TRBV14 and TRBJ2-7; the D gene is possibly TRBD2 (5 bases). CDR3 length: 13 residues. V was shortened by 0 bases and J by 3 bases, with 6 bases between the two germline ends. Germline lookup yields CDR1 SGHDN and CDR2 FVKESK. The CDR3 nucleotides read TGTGCCAGCAGCCAAGAACTAGACTACGAGCAGTACTTC. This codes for CASSQELDYEQYF.

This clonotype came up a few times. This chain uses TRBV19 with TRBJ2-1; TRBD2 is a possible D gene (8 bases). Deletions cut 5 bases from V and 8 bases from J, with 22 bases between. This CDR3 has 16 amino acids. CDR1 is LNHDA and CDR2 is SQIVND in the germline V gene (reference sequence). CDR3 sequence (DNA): TGTGCCAGTAGTCCGGCCGGGACTAGAGGGGGCGATGAGCAGTTCTTC. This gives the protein CASSPAGTRGGDEQFF.

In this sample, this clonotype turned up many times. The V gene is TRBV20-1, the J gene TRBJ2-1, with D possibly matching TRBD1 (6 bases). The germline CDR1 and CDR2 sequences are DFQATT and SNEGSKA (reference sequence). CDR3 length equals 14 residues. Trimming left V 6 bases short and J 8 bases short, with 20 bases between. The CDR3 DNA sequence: TGCAGTGCCGAAGGGGCAGGGGCCATGGATGAGCAGTTCTTC. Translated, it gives CSAEGAGAMDEQFF.

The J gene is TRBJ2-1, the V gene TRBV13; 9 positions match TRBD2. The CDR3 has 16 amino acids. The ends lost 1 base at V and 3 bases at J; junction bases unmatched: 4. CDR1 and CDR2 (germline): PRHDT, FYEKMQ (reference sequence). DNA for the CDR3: TGTGCCAGCAGCTTAGAGGCTAGCGGGATCTACAATGAGCAGTTCTTC. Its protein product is CASSLEASGIYNEQFF.

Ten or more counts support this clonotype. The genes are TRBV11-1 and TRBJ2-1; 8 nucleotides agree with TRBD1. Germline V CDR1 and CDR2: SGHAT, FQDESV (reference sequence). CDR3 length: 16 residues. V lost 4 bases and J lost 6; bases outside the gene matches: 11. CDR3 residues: CASSSKQDRDSNEQFF. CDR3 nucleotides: TGTGCCAGCAGCTCCAAGCAGGACAGGGATTCCAATGAGCAGTTCTTC. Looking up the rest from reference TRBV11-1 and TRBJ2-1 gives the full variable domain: EAEVAQSPRYKITEKSQAVAFWCDPISGHATLYWYRQILGQGPELLVQFQDESVVDDSQLPKDRFSAERLKGVDSTLKIQPAELGDSAMYLCASSSKQDRDSNEQFFGPGTRLTVL.

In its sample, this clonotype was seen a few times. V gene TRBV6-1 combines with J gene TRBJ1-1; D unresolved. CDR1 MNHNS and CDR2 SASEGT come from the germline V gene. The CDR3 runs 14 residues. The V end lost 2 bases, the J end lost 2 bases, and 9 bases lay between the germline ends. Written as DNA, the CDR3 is TGTGCCAGCAGTGAATGGAGGTTTAACACTGAAGCTTTCTTT. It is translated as CASSEWRFNTEAFF.

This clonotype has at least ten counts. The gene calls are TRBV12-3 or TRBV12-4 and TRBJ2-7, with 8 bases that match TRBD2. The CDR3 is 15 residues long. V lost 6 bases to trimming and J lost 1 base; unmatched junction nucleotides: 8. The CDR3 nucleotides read TGTGCCAGCAGACCAACTAGCGGAGATTCCTACGAGCAGTACTTC. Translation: CASRPTSGDSYEQYF.

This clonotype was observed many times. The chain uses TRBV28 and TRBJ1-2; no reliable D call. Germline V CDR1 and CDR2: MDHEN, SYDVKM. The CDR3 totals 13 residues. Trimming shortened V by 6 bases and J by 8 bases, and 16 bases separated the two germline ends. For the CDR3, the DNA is TGTGCCAGCAGCGCCCTGGAGGGCCGAGGCTACACCTTC. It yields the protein CASSALEGRGYTF.

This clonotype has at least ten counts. The CDR3 region is CASSTGLYNEQFF. CDR3 sequence (DNA): TGTGCCAGCAGCACTGGACTGTACAATGAGCAGTTCTTC. The J gene is TRBJ2-1, the V gene TRBV27; TRBD2 is a possible D gene (5 bases). The CDR3 contains 13 residues. Trimming stripped 6 bases from V and 4 bases from J, with 10 bases between. Germline-derived CDR1 and CDR2 are MNHEY and SMNVEV (reference sequence).

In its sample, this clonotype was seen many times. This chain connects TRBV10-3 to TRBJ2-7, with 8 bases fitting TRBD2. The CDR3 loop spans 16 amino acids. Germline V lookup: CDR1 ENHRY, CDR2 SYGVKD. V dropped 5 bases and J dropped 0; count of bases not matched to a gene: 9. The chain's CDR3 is CAISQVAGGSSYEQYF. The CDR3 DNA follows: TGTGCCATCAGTCAGGTGGCGGGAGGATCCTCCTACGAGCAGTACTTC.

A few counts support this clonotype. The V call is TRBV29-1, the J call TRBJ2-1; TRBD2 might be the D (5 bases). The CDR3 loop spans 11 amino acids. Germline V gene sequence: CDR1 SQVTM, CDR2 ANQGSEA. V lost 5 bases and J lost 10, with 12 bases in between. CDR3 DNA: TGCAGCGTTTCGGGGTCCCGAGAGCAGTTCTTC. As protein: CSVSGSREQFF.

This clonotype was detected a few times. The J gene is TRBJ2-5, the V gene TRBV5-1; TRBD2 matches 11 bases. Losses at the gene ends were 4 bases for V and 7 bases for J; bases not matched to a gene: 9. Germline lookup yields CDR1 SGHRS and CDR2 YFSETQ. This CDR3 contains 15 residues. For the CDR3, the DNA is TGCGCCAGCAGCCCTGGGACTAGCGGACCCTCGACCCAGTACTTC. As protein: CASSPGTSGPSTQYF.

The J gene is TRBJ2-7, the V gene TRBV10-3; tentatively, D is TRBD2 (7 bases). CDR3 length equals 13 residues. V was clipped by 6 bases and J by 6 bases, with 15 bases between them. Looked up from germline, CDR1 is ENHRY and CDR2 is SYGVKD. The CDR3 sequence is CAIRGGEGGEQYF. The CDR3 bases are TGTGCCATCAGAGGGGGGGAGGGAGGCGAGCAGTACTTC.

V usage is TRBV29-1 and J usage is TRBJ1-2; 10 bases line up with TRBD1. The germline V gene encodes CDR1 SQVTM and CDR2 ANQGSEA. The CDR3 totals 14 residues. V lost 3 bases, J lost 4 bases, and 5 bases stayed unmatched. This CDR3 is CSVEWTGGAYGYTF. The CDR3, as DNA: TGCAGCGTTGAGTGGACAGGGGGTGCCTATGGCTACACCTTC.

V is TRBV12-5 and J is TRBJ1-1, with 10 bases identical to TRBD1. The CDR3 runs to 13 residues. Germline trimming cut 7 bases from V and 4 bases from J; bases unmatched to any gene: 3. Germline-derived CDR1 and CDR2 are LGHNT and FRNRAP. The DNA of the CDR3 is TGTGCTAGTGACCGGGACAGGGGCACTGAAGCTTTCTTT. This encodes CASDRDRGTEAFF.

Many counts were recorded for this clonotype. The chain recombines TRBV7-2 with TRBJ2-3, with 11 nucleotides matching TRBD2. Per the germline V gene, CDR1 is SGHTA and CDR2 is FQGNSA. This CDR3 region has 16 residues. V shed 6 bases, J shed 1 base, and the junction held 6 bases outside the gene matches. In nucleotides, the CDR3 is TGTGCCAGCAGTTCAACTAGCGGGAGTGGCACAGATACGCAGTATTTT. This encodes CASSSTSGSGTDTQYF. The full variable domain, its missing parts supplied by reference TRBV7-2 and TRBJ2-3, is GAGVSQSPSNKVTEKGKDVELRCDPISGHTALYWYRQSLGQGLEFLIYFQGNSAPDKSGLPSDRFSAERTGGSVSTLTIQRTQQEDSAVYLCASSSTSGSGTDTQYFGPGTRLTVL.

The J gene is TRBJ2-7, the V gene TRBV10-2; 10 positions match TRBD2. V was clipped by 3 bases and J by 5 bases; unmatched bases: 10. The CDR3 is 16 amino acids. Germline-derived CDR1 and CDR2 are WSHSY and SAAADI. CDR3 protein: CASSDRPTSGSNEQYF. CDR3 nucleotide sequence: TGCGCCAGCAGTGATAGGCCGACTAGCGGGTCCAACGAGCAGTACTTC.

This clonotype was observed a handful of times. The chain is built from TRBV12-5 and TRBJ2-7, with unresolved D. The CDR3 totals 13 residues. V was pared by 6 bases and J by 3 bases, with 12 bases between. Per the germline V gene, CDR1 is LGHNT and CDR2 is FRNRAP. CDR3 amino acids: CASGADSIYEQYF. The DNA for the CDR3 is TGTGCTAGTGGCGCTGATTCTATCTACGAGCAGTACTTC.

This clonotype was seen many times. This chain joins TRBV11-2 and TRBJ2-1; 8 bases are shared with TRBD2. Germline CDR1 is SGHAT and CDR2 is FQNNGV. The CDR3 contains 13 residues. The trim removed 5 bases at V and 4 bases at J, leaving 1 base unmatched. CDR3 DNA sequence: TGTGCCAGCAGCGAGCGGGAGTACAATGAGCAGTTCTTC. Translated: CASSEREYNEQFF.

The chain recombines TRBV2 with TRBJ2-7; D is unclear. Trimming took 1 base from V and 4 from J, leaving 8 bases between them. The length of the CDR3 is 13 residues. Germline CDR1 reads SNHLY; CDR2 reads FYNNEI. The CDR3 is CASSEEKAYEQYF. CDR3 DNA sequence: TGTGCCAGCAGTGAAGAAAAGGCTTACGAGCAGTACTTC. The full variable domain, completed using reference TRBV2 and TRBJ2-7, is EPEVTQTPSHQVTQMGQEVILRCVPISNHLYFYWYRQILGQKVEFLVSFYNNEISEKSEIFDDQFSVERPDGSNFTLKIRSTKLEDSAMYFCASSEEKAYEQYFGPGTRLTVT.

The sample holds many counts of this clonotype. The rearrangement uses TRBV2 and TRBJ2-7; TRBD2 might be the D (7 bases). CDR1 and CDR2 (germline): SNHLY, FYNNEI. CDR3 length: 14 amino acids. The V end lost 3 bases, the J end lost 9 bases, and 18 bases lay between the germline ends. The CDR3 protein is CASSDLLSGDMQYF. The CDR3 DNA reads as TGTGCCAGCAGTGACCTCCTAAGCGGGGACATGCAGTACTTC.

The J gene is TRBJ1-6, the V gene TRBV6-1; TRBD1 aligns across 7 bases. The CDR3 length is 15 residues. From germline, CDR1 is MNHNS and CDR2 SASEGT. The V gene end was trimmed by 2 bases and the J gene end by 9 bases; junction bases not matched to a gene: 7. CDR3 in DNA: TGTGCCAGCAGTGAACGGAGACAGGGAAGTTCACCCCTCCACTTT. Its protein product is CASSERRQGSSPLHF.

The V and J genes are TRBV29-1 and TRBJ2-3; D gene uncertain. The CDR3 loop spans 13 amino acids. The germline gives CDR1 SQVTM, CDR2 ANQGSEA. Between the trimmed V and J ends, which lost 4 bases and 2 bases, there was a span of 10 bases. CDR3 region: CSVGAFNTDTQYF. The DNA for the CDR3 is TGCAGCGTTGGGGCATTTAACACAGATACGCAGTATTTT.

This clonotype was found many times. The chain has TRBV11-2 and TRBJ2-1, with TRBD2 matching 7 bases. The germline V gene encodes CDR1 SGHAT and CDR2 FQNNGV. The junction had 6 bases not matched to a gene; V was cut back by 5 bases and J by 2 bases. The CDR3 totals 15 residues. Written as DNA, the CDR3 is TGTGCCAGCAGCCCGGCTAGCGGACCCTACAATGAGCAGTTCTTC. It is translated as CASSPASGPYNEQFF.

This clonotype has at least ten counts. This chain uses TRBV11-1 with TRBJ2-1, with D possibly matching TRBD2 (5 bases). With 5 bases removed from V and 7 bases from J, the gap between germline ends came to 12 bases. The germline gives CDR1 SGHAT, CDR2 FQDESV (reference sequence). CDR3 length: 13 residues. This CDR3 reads CASSPSLGNEQFF. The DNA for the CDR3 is TGTGCCAGCAGCCCATCACTAGGGAATGAGCAGTTCTTC.

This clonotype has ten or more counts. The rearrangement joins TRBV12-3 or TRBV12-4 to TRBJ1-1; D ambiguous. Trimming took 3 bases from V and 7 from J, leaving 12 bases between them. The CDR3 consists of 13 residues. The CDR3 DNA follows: TGTGCCAGCAGTTTGTTACGGGCCGGTGAAGCTTTCTTT. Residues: CASSLLRAGEAFF.

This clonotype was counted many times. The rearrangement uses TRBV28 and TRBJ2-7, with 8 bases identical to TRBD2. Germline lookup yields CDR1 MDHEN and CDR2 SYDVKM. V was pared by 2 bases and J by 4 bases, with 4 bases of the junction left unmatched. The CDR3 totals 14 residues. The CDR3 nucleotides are TGTGCCAGCAGTTTAGGACTAGCTCCATACGAGCAGTACTTC. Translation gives CASSLGLAPYEQYF.